Following are 13 T cell receptor beta chains from one sample sequenced in a study of molecular identifiers for immune sequencing clone quantification listed by TCRdb under 2018. Library creation used PCR. Sequenced using an Illumina HiSeq 4000. TCRdb reran the public reads through fastp at Q25 and MiXCR, keeping productive beta chains. Each entry is one CDR3 protein sequence, shown with its most common DNA and genes. The sample table contains about 63,000 distinct CDR3 sequences; only one count was recorded for about 19% of them. The ten largest account for about 1.3% of the sample. The material sequenced was naive CD8+ T cells from blood, with Jurkat cell RNA spiked in. The cell subset or site label, as the study defines it: FACS-sorted CD8+CD4-CCR7+CD45RA+ naive T cells. The source is a human donor in good health. Some libraries in this study had Jurkat cell RNA spiked in.

This clonotype was seen many times. The chain employs TRBV3-1 and TRBJ2-5; no clear D gene. The CDR3 is 13 residues long. V gave up 5 bases and J gave up 9 bases, with 16 bases separating them. Germline CDR1 and CDR2: LGHDT and YNNKEL (reference sequence). In nucleotides, the CDR3 is TGTGCCAGCAGCAAAGGGCCCTTACGGGCCCAGTACTTC. It translates to CASSKGPLRAQYF.

This clonotype has ten or more counts. The chain is built from TRBV20-1 and TRBJ2-7; 12 nucleotides align to TRBD2. With V trimmed by 1 base and J by 3 bases, 4 bases remained unmatched. From germline, CDR1 is DFQATT and CDR2 SNEGSKA (reference sequence). This CDR3 contains 15 residues. The CDR3 protein is CSARGLAGVFYEQYF. CDR3 bases: TGCAGTGCTAGAGGACTAGCGGGAGTGTTCTACGAGCAGTACTTC.

Ten or more counts support this clonotype. The chain is built from TRBV11-2 and TRBJ2-3; no definite D call. Per the germline V gene, CDR1 is SGHAT and CDR2 is FQNNGV. V lost 8 bases to trimming and J lost 0 bases, with 18 bases between them. This CDR3 is 16 amino acids long. The DNA for the CDR3 is TGTGCCAGCTCCGGCATAGGGCTAATCAGCACAGATACGCAGTATTTT. Translating gives CASSGIGLISTDTQYF.

Ten or more counts support this clonotype. The V gene is TRBV6-4, the J gene TRBJ2-1; a weak D match, TRBD2 (5 bases). The germline V gene encodes CDR1 MRHNA and CDR2 SNTAGT. V was shortened by 2 bases and J by 0 bases, with 14 bases between the two germline ends. CDR3 length: 17 amino acids. CDR3 nucleotides: TGTGCCAGCAGTGACGGAGCGGTTCATAGCTCCTACAATGAGCAGTTCTTC. It yields the protein CASSDGAVHSSYNEQFF.

This clonotype was seen many times. V gene TRBV29-1 combines with J gene TRBJ2-7; TRBD2 agrees at 14 bases. The germline gives CDR1 SQVTM, CDR2 ANQGSEA. This CDR3 has 23 residues. Germline trimming cut 6 bases from V and 4 bases from J; bases unmatched to any gene: 32. CDR3 region: CSVMEGGLAGEGDAGTRGYEQYF. Here the CDR3 DNA reads TGCAGCGTCATGGAGGGGGGACTAGCGGGAGAGGGAGACGCGGGGACCCGAGGGTACGAGCAGTACTTC.

A note on this clonotype: Being one base from a much bigger clone, this may be a read error. The final CDR3 position lacks the conserved phenylalanine or tryptophan, pointing to a likely read error. The chain employs TRBV6-1 and TRBJ1-5, with D tentatively TRBD1 (5 bases). This CDR3 has 15 amino acids. Germline V gene lookup returns CDR1 MNHNS and CDR2 SASEGT. The V gene lost 7 bases and the J gene lost 6 bases, with 19 bases spanning the gap. CDR3 protein: CASTGDGGGLQPQHL. The CDR3 nucleotides are TGTGCCAGCACTGGAGACGGGGGGGGACTTCAGCCCCAGCATCTT.

As regards this clonotype: This may come from a read error, since a much larger clone is one base off. The conserved closing phenylalanine or tryptophan is absent in this CDR3, likely reflecting a read error. CDR3 sequence: CASSGQEFFPNQPQHS. For the CDR3, the DNA is TGTGCCAGCAGCGGACAGGAGTTTTTTCCCAATCAGCCCCAGCATTCT. This chain uses TRBV5-6 with TRBJ1-5; TRBD1 matches at 7 bases. After removal of 4 bases from V and 3 bases from J, the junction contained 10 bases not matched to a gene. CDR1 is SGHDT and CDR2 is YYEEEE in the germline V gene. CDR3 length: 16 residues.

Notes on this clonotype: A read error may explain this, as a much larger clone is one base away. This rearrangement joins TRBV5-1 to TRBJ2-7, with a tentative D call TRBD1 (6 bases). In germline, CDR1 is SGHRS, CDR2 YFSETQ. The CDR3 totals 13 residues. CDR3: CVSSSGQHYEQYF. CDR3 sequence (DNA): TGCGTCAGCAGCTCCGGACAGCACTACGAGCAGTACTTC.

The sample holds a few counts of this clonotype. The chain employs TRBV5-4 and TRBJ2-1, with D possibly matching TRBD2 (6 bases). Trimming took 4 bases from V and 4 from J, leaving 18 bases between them. The CDR3 sequence is 16 residues long. Per the germline V gene, CDR1 is SGHNT and CDR2 is YYREEE (reference sequence). The CDR3 DNA reads TGTGCCAGCAGCCCCCCGCGCGGAGGAGGGTACAATGAGCAGTTCTTC. Its translation: CASSPPRGGGYNEQFF.

With respect to this clonotype: A single base separates this from a much larger clone, so it may be a read error. This sequence joins TRBV7-9 and TRBJ2-5, with a possible D match to TRBD1 (5 bases). From germline, CDR1 is SEHNR and CDR2 FQNEAQ (reference sequence). The CDR3 has 14 residues. Deletions cut 3 bases from V and 5 bases from J, with 13 bases between. In DNA form, the CDR3 reads TGTGCCAGCAGCTTCTGGGGCGACGGGGAGACCCAGTACTTC. This codes for CASSFWGDGETQYF.

The rearrangement joins TRBV24-1 to TRBJ2-5; TRBD2 aligns across 10 bases. The CDR3 runs to 15 residues. V shed 2 bases, J shed 4 bases, and the junction held 3 bases outside the gene matches. Germline CDR1 reads KGHDR; CDR2 reads SFDVKD. CDR3 sequence reads: CATSDYLAGGETQYF. The CDR3 DNA follows: TGTGCCACCAGTGATTACTTAGCGGGAGGAGAGACCCAGTACTTC.

In its sample, this clonotype was seen many times. V is TRBV28 and J is TRBJ2-4; 10 bases are shared with TRBD1. The V and J ends lost 6 bases and 7 bases, in that order; junction bases with no gene match: 0. Germline-derived CDR1 and CDR2 are MDHEN and SYDVKM. CDR3 length equals 12 residues. The CDR3, as DNA: TGTGCCAGCAGGGACAGGGGGAACATTCAGTACTTC. Encoded protein: CASRDRGNIQYF.

This clonotype was recorded at least ten times. The chain carries TRBV30 and TRBJ2-7; 10 bases are a match to TRBD1. V trimming: 5 bases; J trimming: 3 bases; junction bases outside the gene matches: 7. The CDR3 sequence is 14 residues long. CDR1 GTSNPN and CDR2 SVGIG come from the germline V gene (reference sequence). DNA of the CDR3: TGTGCCTGGTGCCCCGGGACAGGGGACTACGAGCAGTACTTC. It is translated as CAWCPGTGDYEQYF.